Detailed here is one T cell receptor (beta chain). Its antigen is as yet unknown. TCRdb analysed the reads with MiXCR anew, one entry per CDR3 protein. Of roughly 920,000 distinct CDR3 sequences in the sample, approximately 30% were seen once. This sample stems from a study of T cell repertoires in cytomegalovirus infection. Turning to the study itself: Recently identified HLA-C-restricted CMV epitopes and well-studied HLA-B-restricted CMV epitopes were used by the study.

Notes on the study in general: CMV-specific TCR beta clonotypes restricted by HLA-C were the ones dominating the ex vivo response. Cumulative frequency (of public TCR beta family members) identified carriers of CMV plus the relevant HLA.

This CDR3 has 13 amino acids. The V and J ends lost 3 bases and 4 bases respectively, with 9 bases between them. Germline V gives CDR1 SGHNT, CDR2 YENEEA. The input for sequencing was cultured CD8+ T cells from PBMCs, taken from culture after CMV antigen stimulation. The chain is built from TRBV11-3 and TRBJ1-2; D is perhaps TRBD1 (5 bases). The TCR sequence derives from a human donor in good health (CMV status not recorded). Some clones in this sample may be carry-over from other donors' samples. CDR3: CASSFRGGYGYTF. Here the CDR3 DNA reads TGTGCCAGCAGCTTCCGGGGCGGCTATGGCTACACCTTC.